One sample yielded the 16 T cell receptor beta chains listed below, sequenced in a study of shared clonotypes between healthy human individuals. Clones were sequenced by immunoSEQ multiplex PCR, and TCRdb holds only the in-frame ones, with some missing. The table includes more than 2 million clones, 90% to 96% detected once. Source material: naive CD4+ T cells sorted from blood. Stated subset: CD45RA+ positively selected. The source is a man between 18 and 35 years old in good health.

The chain carries TRBV6-1 and TRBJ1-3; D perhaps matches TRBD1 (5 bases). The length of the CDR3 is 14 residues. Trimming removed 7 bases from V and 1 base from J, with 11 bases in between. Germline V gene sequence: CDR1 MNHNS, CDR2 SASEGT. CDR3 sequence (DNA): TGTGCCAGCACCCTAACAGGATCTGGAAACACCATATATTTT. It yields the protein CASTLTGSGNTIYF.

This sequence joins TRBV2 and TRBJ2-7, with a possible D match to TRBD1 (5 bases). The V end was cut by 8 bases, the J end by 7 bases, with 21 bases between. The CDR3 totals 14 residues. The germline V gene encodes CDR1 SNHLY and CDR2 FYNNEI. The CDR3 sequence: CASPSAEGVGEQYF. CDR3 nucleotides: TGTGCCAGCCCTAGTGCTGAAGGGGTTGGGGAGCAGTACTTC. Full variable domain (missing parts from reference TRBV2 and TRBJ2-7): EPEVTQTPSHQVTQMGQEVILRCVPISNHLYFYWYRQILGQKVEFLVSFYNNEISEKSEIFDDQFSVERPDGSNFTLKIRSTKLEDSAMYFCASPSAEGVGEQYFGPGTRLTVT.

The V call is TRBV27, the J call TRBJ2-7; 10 bases fit TRBD1. The junction had 7 bases not matched to a gene; V was cut back by 5 bases and J by 3 bases. CDR3 size: 15 residues. CDR1 and CDR2 (germline): MNHEY, SMNVEV (reference sequence). This chain's CDR3 is CASSRLGDRGYEQYF. The CDR3 coding sequence is TGTGCCAGCAGTCGCCTAGGGGACAGGGGCTACGAGCAGTACTTC.

The chain has TRBV11-2 and TRBJ2-1; 11 positions match TRBD2. CDR1 is SGHAT and CDR2 is FQNNGV in the germline V gene. There are 16 residues in the CDR3. V gave up 2 bases and J gave up 6 bases; unmatched junction bases: 6. This chain's CDR3 is CASSLLGLAGGNEQFF. CDR3 bases: TGTGCCAGCAGCTTACTAGGGCTAGCGGGGGGCAATGAGCAGTTCTTC.

The chain joins TRBV18 to TRBJ2-1, with D perhaps matching TRBD2 (7 bases). The length of the CDR3 is 16 residues. Per germline, CDR1 KGHSH and CDR2 LQKENI. V lost 4 bases and J 5 bases, leaving 18 bases between the germline ends. DNA for the CDR3: TGTGCCAGCTCACAGCCTGGGGGGGCCTCGAACAATGAGCAGTTCTTC. Protein sequence: CASSQPGGASNNEQFF.

This chain uses TRBV18 with TRBJ1-5; D unclear. Deletions cut 6 bases from V and 3 bases from J, with 15 bases between. This CDR3 contains 15 residues. The V gene's germline CDR1 is KGHSH and CDR2 LQKENI. The CDR3 sequence: CASSLAQYDNQPQHF. The CDR3 region has the DNA TGTGCCAGCTCTCTAGCACAGTACGACAATCAGCCCCAGCATTTT.

This sequence joins TRBV11-2 and TRBJ2-3; D possibly corresponds to TRBD2 (5 bases). CDR1 is SGHAT and CDR2 is FQNNGV in the germline V gene. Trimming stripped 1 base from V and 4 bases from J, with 9 bases between. The CDR3 totals 14 residues. This chain's CDR3 is CASSLVASSDTQYF. The CDR3, as DNA: TGTGCCAGCAGCTTAGTGGCTAGCTCAGATACGCAGTATTTT.

In its sample, this clone was seen a few times. This sequence joins TRBV6-1 and TRBJ1-1; TRBD1 aligns across 8 bases. The length of the CDR3 is 13 residues. Germline assignment: CDR1 MNHNS and CDR2 SASEGT. V shed 4 bases, J shed 7 bases, and the junction held 5 bases outside the gene matches. In DNA, the CDR3 is TGTGCCAGCAGTGTCCAGGGGGCCAATGAAGCTTTCTTT. This sequence encodes CASSVQGANEAFF.

This chain connects TRBV6-1 to TRBJ1-6; 8 bases fit TRBD1. The CDR3 runs to 15 residues. CDR1 and CDR2 from the germline V gene are MNHNS and SASEGT. Germline trimming cut 7 bases from V and 3 bases from J; bases unmatched to any gene: 5. CDR3 nucleotides: TGTGCCAGCACCGGACAGGGCCGCTATAATTCACCCCTCCACTTT. This translates into CASTGQGRYNSPLHF.

This rearrangement joins TRBV4-2 to TRBJ1-4, with D unclear. Trimming removed 0 bases at V and 8 bases at J, with 16 bases between. The CDR3 runs to 16 residues. In germline, CDR1 is LGHNA, CDR2 YNFKEQ. CDR3 loop: CASSQDQLAFEEKLFF. CDR3 sequence (DNA): TGTGCCAGCAGCCAAGATCAACTCGCGTTCGAGGAAAAACTGTTTTTT.

This chain joins TRBV7-2 and TRBJ2-7; TRBD2 aligns across 7 bases. From germline, CDR1 is SGHTA and CDR2 FQGNSA. This CDR3 contains 13 residues. The trim removed 3 bases at V and 6 bases at J, leaving 5 bases unmatched. Written as DNA, the CDR3 is TGTGCCAGCAGCTTTGGCGGGAGTGGCGAGCAGTACTTC. Residues: CASSFGGSGEQYF.

This rearrangement joins TRBV25-1 to TRBJ2-2, with D perhaps TRBD1 or TRBD2 (5 bases each). Germline loops: CDR1 MGHDK, CDR2 SYGVNS. The CDR3 has 14 amino acids. V was shortened by 3 bases and J by 8 bases, with 13 bases between the two germline ends. The CDR3 DNA is TGTGCCAGCAGTGAGCAGGGAGCGTGGGGGGAGCTGTTTTTT. Its protein product is CASSEQGAWGELFF.

The V gene is TRBV14, the J gene TRBJ1-1; no clear D. V was pared by 5 bases and J by 3 bases, with 7 bases between. The CDR3 is 12 residues long. CDR1 is SGHDN and CDR2 is FVKESK in the germline V gene. CDR3 region: CASSWGYTEAFF. Written as DNA, the CDR3 is TGTGCCAGCAGCTGGGGTTACACTGAAGCTTTCTTT.

This chain links TRBV27 with TRBJ2-3; D may be TRBD2 (6 bases). This CDR3 spans 16 amino acids. The germline CDR1 and CDR2 sequences are MNHEY and SMNVEV (reference sequence). V was clipped by 1 base and J by 0 bases, with 11 bases between them. CDR3 nucleotide sequence: TGTGCCAGCAGTTTATTTAGCGGAGGGAGCACAGATACGCAGTATTTT. It specifies CASSLFSGGSTDTQYF.

The CDR3 DNA reads as TGTGCACCGCAAGCCCAAGAGACCCAGTACTTC. Its translation: CAPQAQETQYF. This sequence joins TRBV5-6 and TRBJ2-5; D unclear. Germline V lookup: CDR1 SGHDT, CDR2 YYEEEE. The CDR3 runs to 11 residues.

The chain recombines TRBV14 with TRBJ1-6; D remains unclear. Germline assignment: CDR1 SGHDN and CDR2 FVKESK. Trimming shortened V by 1 base and J by 8 bases, and 12 bases separated the two germline ends. The CDR3 loop spans 15 amino acids. The CDR3 DNA follows: TGTGCCAGCAGCCAAGCCCCCCCAGGTTATTCACCCCTCCACTTT. It is translated as CASSQAPPGYSPLHF.